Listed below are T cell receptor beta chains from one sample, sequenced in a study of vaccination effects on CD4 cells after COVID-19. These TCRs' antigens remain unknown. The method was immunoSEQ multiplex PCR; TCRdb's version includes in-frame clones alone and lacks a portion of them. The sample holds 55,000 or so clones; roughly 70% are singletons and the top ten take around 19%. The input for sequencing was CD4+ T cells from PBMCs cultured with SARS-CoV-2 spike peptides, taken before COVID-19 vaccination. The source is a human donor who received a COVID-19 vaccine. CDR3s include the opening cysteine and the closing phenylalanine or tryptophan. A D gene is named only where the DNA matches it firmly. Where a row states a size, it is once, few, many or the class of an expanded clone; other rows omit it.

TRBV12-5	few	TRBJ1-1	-	CASGLAQQSTF	TGTGCTAGTGGTTTGGCACAACAGTCAACCTTT
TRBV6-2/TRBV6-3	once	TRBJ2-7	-	CASSLTPYEQYF	TGTGCCAGCAGTTTGACCCCCTACGAGCAGTACTTC
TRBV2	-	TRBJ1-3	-	CASSATGRGDTIYF	TGTGCCAGCAGTGCAACAGGGAGAGGAGACACCATATATTTT
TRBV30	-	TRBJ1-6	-	CAWSVPWTANNSPLHF	TGTGCCTGGAGTGTACCCTGGACAGCGAATAATTCACCCCTCCACTTT
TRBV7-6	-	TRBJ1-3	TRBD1	CASSSNPPHSGQGSGNTIYF	TGTGCCAGCAGCTCAAACCCGCCCCACTCAGGACAGGGCTCTGGAAACACCATATATTTT
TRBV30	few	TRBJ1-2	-	CAWSVRGRGFYGYTF	TGTGCCTGGAGTGTGCGGGGCAGGGGTTTCTATGGCTACACCTTC
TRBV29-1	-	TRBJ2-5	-	CSVAGGGGAQYF	TGCAGCGTTGCTGGTGGGGGTGGGGCCCAGTACTTC
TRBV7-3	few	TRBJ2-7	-	CASSLMPGNRYEQYF	TGTGCCAGCAGCTTAATGCCAGGGAACCGCTACGAGCAGTACTTC
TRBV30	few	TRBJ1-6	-	CAWRRLNSPLHF	TGTGCCTGGCGGCGCCTCAATTCACCCCTCCACTTT
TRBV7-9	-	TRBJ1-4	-	CASSPQGTGGGKLFF	TGTGCCAGCAGCCCTCAGGGGACCGGGGGGGGAAAACTGTTTTTT
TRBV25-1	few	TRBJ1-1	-	CASSESREGDTEAFF	TGTGCCAGCAGTGAATCTAGGGAGGGCGACACTGAAGCTTTCTTT
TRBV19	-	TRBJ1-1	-	CASSILGQFTEAFF	TGTGCCAGTAGTATCCTAGGACAGTTCACTGAAGCTTTCTTT
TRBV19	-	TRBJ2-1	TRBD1	CASSIDGRGLDYEQFF	TGTGCCAGTAGTATAGACGGCAGGGGGCTCGACTATGAGCAGTTCTTC
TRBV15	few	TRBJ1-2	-	CATSRVPDVSRYTF	TGTGCCACCAGCAGAGTCCCCGACGTCTCGCGCTACACCTTC
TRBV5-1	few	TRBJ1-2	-	CASSLARDYGYTF	TGCGCCAGCAGCTTGGCCAGGGACTATGGCTACACCTTC
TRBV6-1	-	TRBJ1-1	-	CASSEYTNTEAFF	TGTGCCAGCAGTGAATATACCAACACTGAAGCTTTCTTT
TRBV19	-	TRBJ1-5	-	CASGDYSNQPQHF	TGTGCCAGTGGGGATTATAGCAATCAGCCCCAGCATTTT
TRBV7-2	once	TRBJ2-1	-	CASSLRRQGGEQFF	TGTGCCAGCAGCCTACGGAGGCAGGGGGGTGAGCAGTTCTTC
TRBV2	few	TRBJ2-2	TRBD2	CASSGLAGVVGELFF	TGTGCCAGCAGTGGACTAGCGGGGGTGGTCGGGGAGCTGTTTTTT
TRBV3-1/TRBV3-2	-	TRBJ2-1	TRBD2	CASSLLVGTSGRGNEQFF	TGTGCCAGCAGCCTCCTGGTGGGGACTAGCGGGAGAGGTAATGAGCAGTTCTTC
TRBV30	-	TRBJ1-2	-	CAWSVRGTYGYTF	TGTGCCTGGAGTGTACGGGGGACCTATGGCTACACCTTC
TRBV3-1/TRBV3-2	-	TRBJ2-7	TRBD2	CASSPNPGTREEQYF	TGTGCCAGCAGCCCGAACCCCGGGACTAGGGAGGAGCAGTACTTC
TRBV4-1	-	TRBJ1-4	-	CASSPMTKANEKLFF	TGCGCCAGCAGCCCTATGACAAAAGCTAATGAAAAACTGTTTTTT
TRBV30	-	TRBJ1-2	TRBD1	CAWSGQGAEGYTF	TGTGCCTGGAGTGGTCAGGGGGCGGAGGGCTACACCTTC
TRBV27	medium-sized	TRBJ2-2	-	CASSFRIGELFF	TGTGCCAGCAGTTTTAGGATCGGGGAGCTGTTTTTT
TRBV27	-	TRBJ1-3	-	CASSLNRASGNTIYF	TGTGCCAGCAGTTTAAACAGGGCCTCTGGAAACACCATATATTTT
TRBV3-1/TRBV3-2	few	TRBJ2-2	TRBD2	CASSHTSGGLTGELFF	TGTGCCAGCAGCCACACTAGCGGGGGGCTCACCGGGGAGCTGTTTTTT
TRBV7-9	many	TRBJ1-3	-	CASRIRGAGNTIYF	TGTGCCAGCAGAATACGGGGGGCTGGAAACACCATATATTTT
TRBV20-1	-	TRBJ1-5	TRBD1	CSASLARGNQPQHF	TGCAGTGCTAGTTTGGCCAGGGGGAATCAGCCCCAGCATTTT
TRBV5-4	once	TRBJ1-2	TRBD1	CASSDKGAWYGYTF	TGTGCCAGCAGCGATAAGGGGGCCTGGTATGGCTACACCTTC
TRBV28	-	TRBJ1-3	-	CASTSLGSGNTIYF	TGTGCCAGCACCTCCCTCGGCTCTGGAAACACCATATATTTT
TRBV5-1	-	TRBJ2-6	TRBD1	CASSRDRVAGANVLTF	TGCGCCAGCAGCCGGGACAGGGTAGCCGGGGCCAACGTCCTGACTTTC